This entry lists 10 T cell receptor beta chains sequenced from one sample in a study of cytomegalovirus exposure and HLA in healthy donors. PCR employed 60 Vbeta and 13 Jbeta primers. TCRdb's table, derived via immunoSEQ multiplex PCR, lists solely in-frame clones and lacks some. This sample has about 100,000 clones, with around three quarters found just once. Source material: PBMCs. The receptors come from a female donor in good health and CMV-seropositive.

This chain joins TRBV7-2 and TRBJ2-5, with TRBD1 matching 7 bases. Germline CDR1 SGHTA, CDR2 FQGNSA. Unmatched junction bases numbered 8, after V lost 4 bases and J lost 9 bases. This CDR3 is built from 13 residues. The CDR3 nucleotides are TGTGCCAGCAGCTCACAGGGGTCCCTGGCCCAGTACTTC. This translates into CASSSQGSLAQYF.

This clone was recorded a few times. V is TRBV27 and J is TRBJ1-2; 7 positions agree with TRBD1. V gave up 4 bases and J gave up 0 bases; unmatched junction bases: 8. Germline-derived CDR1 and CDR2 are MNHEY and SMNVEV (reference sequence). The CDR3 is 16 amino acids. CDR3 DNA sequence: TGTGCCAGCAGTTCCTCGGACAGGAGATCTAACTATGGCTACACCTTC. As protein: CASSSSDRRSNYGYTF.

Concerning this clone itself: This specimen includes other DNA sequences encoding the same CDR3. This rearrangement joins TRBV5-1 to TRBJ2-3, with D possibly matching TRBD2 (6 bases). The CDR3 covers 12 residues. Trimming removed 2 bases from V and 5 bases from J, with 6 bases in between. Germline CDR1 and CDR2: SGHRS and YFSETQ. CDR3 amino acids: CASSFGGDTQYF. The CDR3 region has the DNA TGCGCCAGCAGCTTCGGGGGAGATACGCAGTATTTT.

The table lists this clone with a count of one. The genes are TRBV6-5 and TRBJ1-5; 8 nucleotides match TRBD1. The CDR3 is 14 residues long. V was clipped by 6 bases and J by 1 base; unmatched bases: 2. Germline V gene data show CDR1 as MNHEY and CDR2 as SVGAGI. The CDR3 coding sequence is TGTGCCAGCAGACGGACAGGGAGCAATCAGCCCCAGCATTTT. Its translation is CASRRTGSNQPQHF.

This clone was detected a few times. The chain is built from TRBV18 and TRBJ2-7; D is perhaps TRBD2 (6 bases). CDR1 is KGHSH, CDR2 LQKENI, per germline. CDR3 length: 13 amino acids. V dropped 3 bases and J dropped 3 bases, with 9 bases sitting between them. Written as DNA, the CDR3 is TGTGCCAGCTCACCCGGGACTGACTACGAGCAGTACTTC. It translates to CASSPGTDYEQYF. Full variable domain (rest looked up from reference TRBV18 and TRBJ2-7): NAGVMQNPRHLVRRRGQEARLRCSPMKGHSHVYWYRQLPEEGLKFMVYLQKENIIDESGMPKERFSAEFPKEGPSILRIQQVVRGDSAAYFCASSPGTDYEQYFGPGTRLTVT.

The chain uses TRBV19 and TRBJ1-2, with a possible D match to TRBD1 (6 bases). CDR1 LNHDA and CDR2 SQIVND come from the germline V gene (reference sequence). Trimming removed 5 bases from V and 8 bases from J, with 12 bases in between. There are 12 residues in the CDR3. The CDR3 protein is CASSFTGSGYTF. The CDR3 region has the DNA TGTGCCAGTAGTTTTACAGGGAGCGGCTACACCTTC.

CDR3 in DNA: TGCGCCAGCAGCGTCAGGTGGGGCAATCAGCCCCAGCATTTT. This translates into CASSVRWGNQPQHF. The J gene is TRBJ1-5, the V gene TRBV4-3; D gene uncertain. The CDR3 has 14 amino acids. CDR1 LGHNA and CDR2 YSLEER come from the germline V gene. The V end lost 5 bases, the J end lost 2 bases, and 10 bases lay between the germline ends.

The genes are TRBV9 and TRBJ2-5, with 13 bases that match TRBD2. The germline CDR1 and CDR2 sequences are SGDLS and YYNGEE. Trimming at V came to 2 bases and at J to 5 bases, leaving 12 bases not matched to a gene. The CDR3 length is 18 residues. The DNA for the CDR3 is TGTGCCAGCAGCGTTGACGGGACTAGCGGGGCGTTGAGGGAGACCCAGTACTTC. Its protein is CASSVDGTSGALRETQYF. The variable domain in full, with the rest retrieved from reference TRBV9 and TRBJ2-5, is DSGVTQTPKHLITATGQRVTLRCSPRSGDLSVYWYQQSLDQGLQFLIQYYNGEERAKGNILERFSAQQFPDLHSELNLSSLELGDSALYFCASSVDGTSGALRETQYFGPGTRLLVL.

V gene TRBV5-5 combines with J gene TRBJ2-7; the match to TRBD2 covers 10 bases. V trimming: 6 bases; J trimming: 3 bases; junction bases outside the gene matches: 6. The CDR3 length is 14 residues. Germline V CDR1 and CDR2: SGHKS, YYEKEE (reference sequence). CDR3 protein: CASTRAGGRYEQYF. The CDR3 DNA reads as TGTGCCAGCACCCGAGCGGGGGGGCGCTACGAGCAGTACTTC.

The genes are TRBV19 and TRBJ1-1; no reliable D call. CDR3 length: 12 residues. Germline loops: CDR1 LNHDA, CDR2 SQIVND (reference sequence). Trimming removed 10 bases at V and 6 bases at J, with 15 bases between. This CDR3 is CATAVGLSEAFF. The DNA of the CDR3 is TGTGCCACCGCGGTGGGTCTGTCTGAAGCTTTCTTT. Drawing the rest from reference TRBV19 and TRBJ1-1, the complete variable domain is DGGITQSPKYLFRKEGQNVTLSCEQNLNHDAMYWYRQDPGQGLRLIYYSQIVNDFQKGDIAEGYSVSREKKESFPLTVTSAQKNPTAFYLCATAVGLSEAFFGQGTRLTVV.